This T cell receptor beta chain was sequenced in a study of blood T cell repertoires in COVID-19. Overall study: Spain, Italy and the United States supplied samples that represented acute and convalescent COVID-19.

Germline loops: CDR1 SGHRS, CDR2 YFSETQ. V lost 6 bases, J lost 5 bases, and 20 bases lay in between. The CDR3 consists of 15 residues. Original data processing: Amplified reference gene primers provided the basis for estimating nucleated cell counts. The table came from immunoSEQ multiplex PCR; TCRdb's copy has only in-frame clones and leaves some out. V and J calls and clone size are as listed in that table; D and trimming were resolved from the DNA. The sample has over 200,000 clones, about nine tenths seen once. The sample comprised peripheral blood. The source of this sequence is a man aged 55-75 years who had recovered from COVID-19. V and J are TRBV5-1 and TRBJ2-5; D is perhaps TRBD1 (6 bases). CDR3 sequence (DNA): TGCGCCAGCACTCTCTCGACAGGTTCCCTGGAGACCCAGTACTTC. Its protein product is CASTLSTGSLETQYF.